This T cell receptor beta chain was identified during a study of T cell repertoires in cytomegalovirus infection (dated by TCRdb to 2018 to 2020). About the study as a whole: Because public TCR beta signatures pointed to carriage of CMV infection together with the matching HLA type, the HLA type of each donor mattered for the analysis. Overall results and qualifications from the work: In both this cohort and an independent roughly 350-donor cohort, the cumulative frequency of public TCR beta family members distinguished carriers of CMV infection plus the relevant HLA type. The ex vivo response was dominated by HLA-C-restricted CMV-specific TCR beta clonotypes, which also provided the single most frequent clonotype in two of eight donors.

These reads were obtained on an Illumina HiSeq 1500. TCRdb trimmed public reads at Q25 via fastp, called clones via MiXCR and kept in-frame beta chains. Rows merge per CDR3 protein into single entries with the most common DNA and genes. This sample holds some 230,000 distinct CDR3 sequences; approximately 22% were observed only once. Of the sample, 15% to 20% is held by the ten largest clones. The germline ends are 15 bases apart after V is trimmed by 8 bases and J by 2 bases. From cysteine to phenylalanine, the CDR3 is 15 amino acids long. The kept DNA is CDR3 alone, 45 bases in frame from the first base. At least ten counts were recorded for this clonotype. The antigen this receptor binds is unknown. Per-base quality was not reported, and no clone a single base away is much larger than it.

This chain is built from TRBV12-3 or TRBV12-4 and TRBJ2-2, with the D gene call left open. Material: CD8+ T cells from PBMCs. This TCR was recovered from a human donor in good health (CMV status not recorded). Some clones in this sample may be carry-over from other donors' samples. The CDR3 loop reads CASGPRWDNTGELFF. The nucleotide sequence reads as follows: TGTGCCAGCGGCCCCAGGTGGGATAACACCGGGGAGCTGTTTTTT.